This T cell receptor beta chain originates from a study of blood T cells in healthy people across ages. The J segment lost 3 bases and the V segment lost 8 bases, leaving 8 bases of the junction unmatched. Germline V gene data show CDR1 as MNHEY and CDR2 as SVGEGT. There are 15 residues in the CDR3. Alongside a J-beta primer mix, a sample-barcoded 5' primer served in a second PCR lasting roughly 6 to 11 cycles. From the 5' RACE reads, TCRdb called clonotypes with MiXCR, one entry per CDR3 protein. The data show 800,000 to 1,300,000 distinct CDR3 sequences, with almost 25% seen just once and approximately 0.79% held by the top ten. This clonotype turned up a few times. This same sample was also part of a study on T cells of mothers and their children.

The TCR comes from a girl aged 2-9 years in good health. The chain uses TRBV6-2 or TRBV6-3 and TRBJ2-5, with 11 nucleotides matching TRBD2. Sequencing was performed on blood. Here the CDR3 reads CASGTRLAGKETQYF. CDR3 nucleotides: TGTGCCAGCGGAACCCGACTAGCGGGGAAAGAGACCCAGTACTTC.